This T cell receptor beta chain comes out of a study of blood T cells in healthy people across ages. General study points: CMV status of donors was not determined, possibly confounding expanded clonotype changes.

Trimming pared 4 bases from V and 10 bases from J, leaving 17 bases between. The germline V gene encodes CDR1 SGHDT and CDR2 YYEEEE. CDR3 length: 13 amino acids. On this clonotype: Its antigen is currently unknown.

Isolation of PBMCs gave at least 7 million cells per sample. With a J-beta primer mix and a sample-barcoded 5' primer, a second PCR ran about 7 to 11 cycles. Every sample gave at least 2.5 million paired-end reads containing CDR3. TCRdb reprocessed the 5' RACE reads via MiXCR and lists one record per CDR3 protein. The sample has hundreds of thousands of distinct CDR3 sequences; around 50% are singletons. The receptor's source is a middle-aged man in good health. The V call is TRBV5-6, the J call TRBJ1-2; D uncertain. Material for sequencing was blood. CDR3 coding DNA: TGTGCCAGCAGCCTTTCACTGGCAAGCCTCTACACCTTC. Translated: CASSLSLASLYTF.